This T cell receptor beta chain emerged from a study of cytomegalovirus exposure and HLA in healthy donors (dated by TCRdb to 2016 to 2017). Context from the whole study: In an earlier analysis of roughly 500 of the donors, 276 Gb of sequence data and 95 million to 130 million unique TCR beta sequences from about 180 million T cells were reported. About 300 gigabases of sequencing data and around 90 million unique TCR sequences made up an early release that covered some 640 HLA-typed donors. Of the roughly 400 genotyped donors, roughly 85% fell in the genetic ancestry cluster associated with self-reported Caucasian donors. The study was designed to test whether signatures of past pathogen exposure could be identified by cataloging public T cell receptors. Using immunosequencing, the study profiled T cell repertoires from 500 to 800 subjects and related those repertoires to cytomegalovirus serostatus. In addition to the first cohort of 666 subjects, a separate validation cohort of 130 or so different subjects was used. To predict cytomegalovirus infection status, the study combined high-throughput TCR immunosequencing, statistical association of individual TCRs with disease status, and machine learning. A later analysis re-examined previously published TCR beta repertoires from 610 or so donors and added high-resolution HLA genotyping to investigate patterns of TCR occurrence. In the later analysis, no new phenotypic data were used to find candidate immune exposures; instead, reliance was placed on TCR beta sequences and their occurrence across donors. To decide whether each TCR beta V gene segment behaved as functional or pseudogenic, an earlier analysis of 587 of the donors relied on high-throughput TCR beta sequencing. Alongside the repertoire data, information on donor age, sex, ethnicity and CMV serostatus was compiled. Genome-wide SNP genotypes for about 65% of the roughly 700 donors were used in a later genetic analysis, which treated that subset as a discovery cohort. All discovery cohort repertoires had been generated on a single sequencing platform. HLA typing covered class I and class II loci at four-digit resolution. Typing coverage varied by locus: roughly 620-630 donors for A, B, C, DRB1 and DQB1; roughly 520 for DQA1; nearly 610 for DPA1; approximately 490 for DPB1. Roughly 5 DR-DQ haplotypes were handled as single units for association and clustering because linkage in the cohort was strong. Among around 400 genotyped donors of the cohort, an average of approximately 240,000 unique TCR beta nucleotide sequences were sequenced per donor, roughly a sixth of them non-productive. Summary of the overall study and its limitations: Most TCR sequences were seen in very few donors, while some public TCRs were found in many individuals. The 87-base-pair reads could not distinguish some IMGT-functional V segments, including TRBV6-2 and TRBV6-3, so those segments were excluded. A later analysis found that HLA-associated TCR beta chains were more clonally expanded and had lower generation probabilities than equally common non-associated chains. Approximately 18 rarely observed V segments, including chromosome 9 orphons, were excluded from the earlier analysis of about 500 of the donors because counts were too low. A later genetic analysis reported fewer N-insertions in productive TCRs among donors in an Asian-associated ancestry cluster than the roughly 720-donor mean. A later genetic analysis associated a missense DCLRE1C variant with V-gene and J-gene trimming of TCR beta chains, and an independent cohort replicated the association. Specific HLA alleles were associated with some 15,000 TCR beta sequences at a false discovery rate of 0.05 in a later analysis. A further reported finding was that TCR beta sequences accurately predicted the HLA-A and HLA-B alleles for most subjects in the first cohort. The study listed 150 to 200 TCR beta chains as associated with cytomegalovirus. Strong co-occurrence of HLA alleles, especially DR and DQ, made assigning TCR associations to individual alleles difficult. Cytomegalovirus status was reported to be diagnosed by the classifier with high specificity and sensitivity in both the original and validation cohorts. The authors suggested that the approach could potentially be generalized to other disease states and immunological phenotypes. Presence/absence analyses assumed roughly uniform sequencing depth across donors, an assumption that may not hold. Broadly in line with IMGT annotations, most TCR beta V segments showed up in productive rearrangements about 87% or about 30% of the time in an earlier analysis of roughly 590 of the donors. Because HLA typing was missing for some donors at each locus, association tests included only the typed subset. In this cohort, only TCR beta chains were sequenced, and detectable features were limited by the absence of alpha or paired-chain data. According to a later analysis, TCR association rates differed among HLA loci, with DRB1 alleles showing the most associated TCRs and HLA-C alleles showing the fewest. In vitro tests confirmed that three of the cytomegalovirus-associated TCR beta chains recognize cytomegalovirus antigens. CMV serostatus was the only immune exposure information available for the cohort. Several of the top co-occurrence clusters appeared to be linked to parvovirus B19, influenza, CMV and Epstein-Barr virus, according to a later analysis. A cluster of highly shared sequence variants was judged likely to be a technical artifact of the sequencing pipeline. Most CMV-associated TCR beta chains appeared to be HLA-restricted in a later analysis, and the HLA associations seemed to be driven largely by CMV exposure. Linkage disequilibrium might explain the correlated functional status among segregating V segments, but an unknown experimental factor could not be ruled out.

Libraries were prepared through the immunoSEQ multiplex PCR assay. A mixture of 60 forward primers for TCR Vbeta segments and 13 reverse primers for TCR Jbeta segments was used in the multiplex PCR. A multiplex PCR assay on genomic DNA amplified the CDR3 region of rearranged TCR beta genes. The Illumina HiSeq System was used to sequence the amplified TCR beta libraries as 87-base-pair reads. In the authors' own workflow: A later analysis counted about 80 million unique TCR beta chains across the 666 repertoires, and some 11 million of these chains were shared by at least two donors. Raw reads were error-corrected and collapsed into unique sequences by a nearest-neighbor algorithm in which closely related sequences were merged to remove PCR and sequencing errors. Alignment of CDR3 sequences to IMGT reference sequences was used to assign V, D and J gene segments. For a sequence to be retained, a match of at least six nucleotides was required to both a V gene segment and a J gene segment. A rearrangement counted as productive if the CDR3 had no stop codons and remained in frame with V and J, and every other rearrangement counted as non-productive. Following IMGT convention, CDR3 was defined as the stretch from the second conserved V-encoded cysteine to the conserved J-encoded phenylalanine. The earlier analysis of some 550 of the donors excluded any sequence lacking an unambiguous match to a single V gene segment. An earlier analysis of several hundred of the donors called V segments functional above 56.7% productive rearrangements and segregating when the between-donor standard deviation exceeded 5%. A statistical classification framework was developed to diagnose cytomegalovirus status using the catalog of TCR beta chain sequences. A later analysis assigned V and J genes by comparing TCR nucleotide sequences with IMGT/GENE-DB human TR gene sequences. A later analysis assigned CDR3 sequences and most-parsimonious VDJ recombination scenarios with the TCRdist pipeline. In a later analysis, each TCR beta chain was defined by its CDR3 amino acid sequence together with its V-gene family, and reads lacking a unique V-gene family were excluded. To address suspected cross-contamination and a sequencing artifact, a later analysis removed roughly 640 highly shared, low-generation-probability nucleotide sequences. In a later analysis, a clonal expansion index for each public chain was calculated from normalized within-repertoire ranks of inferred template counts. In a later analysis, generation probabilities were computed with a VDJ recombination model fitted to out-of-frame rearrangements, and the resulting probabilities were checked against IGoR. A later analysis scored TCR-TCR, TCR-HLA and TCR-CMV co-occurrence with hypergeometric tests, applying a repertoire-size bias correction to TCR pairs. A later analysis estimated false discovery rates by permuting HLA or CMV assignments 20 times. In a later analysis, co-occurring TCRs were grouped using DBSCAN, with TCRdist sequence similarity added in when clustering inside HLA-allele-positive subsets. Repertoires with fewer than 30,000 or more than 120,000 public chains were left out of co-occurrence clustering, as were four to six repertoires with anomalous nucleotide sharing. TCRdb obtained this table from immuneACCESS and retained in-frame rearrangements with V and J assigned. These tables miss some clones; where compared with another copy, unresolved V genes account for less than half of the shortfall, and the remainder is unexplained. The V and J calls and clone size are taken from that table; D and trimming were inferred from the DNA. The sample records 150,000 to 200,000 clones, about three quarters of which are singletons. 5.5% to 7.5% of the sample comes from the top ten.

The CDR3, from cysteine to phenylalanine, totals 14 residues. Just CDR3 DNA is preserved here, 42 bases in frame from base 1. Reading the germline V gene (reference sequence) gives CDR1 GTSNPN and CDR2 SVGIG. V is pared back by 0 bases and J by 4 bases, with 12 bases lying between the germline termini. About this clone: The target of this receptor is not known. Nothing much larger sits one base from this clone, and base qualities are not available.

The cohort comprised approximately 700 healthy bone marrow donors. Cohort members were all nominally healthy when sampled, although unrecorded immune exposures were likely present. The donor was CMV seropositive and belonged to the group of 250 to 350 seropositive cohort members. Every donor gave a peripheral blood sample, and the peripheral blood mononuclear cells from that sample were used for TCR beta sequencing. Genomic DNA was extracted from the blood cell samples with the Qiagen DNeasy Blood Extraction Kit. The sequence came from a woman aged 35 to 49 in good health and CMV-seropositive. The sequencing sample was made of PBMCs. The chain is assembled from TRBV30 and TRBJ1-2; no confident D gene assignment can be made. The nucleotides are TGTGCCTGGAGTGTGGCCCTCGGGAGCTATGGCTACACCTTC. This encodes CAWSVALGSYGYTF.